What follows are 4 T cell receptor beta chains derived from one specimen sequenced in a study of blood T cells in healthy people across ages. Primed by a sample-barcoded 5' primer and a J-beta primer mix, a second PCR proceeded for 7 to 11 cycles. TCRdb re-analysed the 5' RACE reads in MiXCR, keeping a single row per CDR3 protein. The data show around 2 million distinct CDR3 sequences, with roughly two fifths seen just once and 20% to 25% held by the top ten. Sequenced: blood. The receptors shown here come from a human donor in good health.

Only a few counts were recorded for this clonotype. The chain couples TRBV20-1 to TRBJ2-7, with D perhaps TRBD1 (5 bases). The CDR3 is 12 amino acids. Germline values: CDR1 DFQATT, CDR2 SNEGSKA (reference sequence). The CDR3 bases are TGCAGCACCACCGCAGGGTCCTACGAGCAGTACTTC. Its protein product is CSTTAGSYEQYF.

The chain joins TRBV9 to TRBJ1-2, with D possibly TRBD1 on 5 matching bases. Deletions cut 1 base from V and 5 bases from J, with 15 bases between. Germline V gene sequence: CDR1 SGDLS, CDR2 YYNGEE. The CDR3 is 15 amino acids. The DNA of the CDR3 is TGTGCCAGCAGCGTACACGGGGCTTTTGGATATGGCTACACCTTC. This gives the protein CASSVHGAFGYGYTF.

The chain couples TRBV13 to TRBJ2-3; TRBD2 matches at 12 bases. CDR3 length: 16 residues. J gave up 3 bases and V 4 bases, and 5 bases lay outside the gene matches. Per germline, CDR1 PRHDT and CDR2 FYEKMQ (reference sequence). The CDR3 sequence: CASSSVGLAGTDTQYF. In nucleotides, the CDR3 is TGTGCCAGCAGCTCAGTGGGACTAGCGGGTACAGATACGCAGTATTTT.

This clonotype was picked up many times. J is TRBJ1-2 and V is TRBV7-2; TRBD1 aligns across 9 bases. After removal of 6 bases from V and 4 bases from J, the junction contained 3 bases not matched to a gene. The CDR3 totals 13 residues. CDR1 and CDR2 (germline): SGHTA, FQGNSA. This CDR3 reads CASSGTGSYGYTF. In DNA, the CDR3 is TGTGCCAGCAGTGGGACAGGGAGCTATGGCTACACCTTC. Using reference TRBV7-2 and TRBJ1-2 for the parts outside the CDR3, the full variable domain is GAGVSQSPSNKVTEKGKDVELRCDPISGHTALYWYRQSLGQGLEFLIYFQGNSAPDKSGLPSDRFSAERTGGSVSTLTIQRTQQEDSAVYLCASSGTGSYGYTFGSGTRLTVV.